This passage covers 20 T cell receptor beta chains from one sample sequenced in a study of T cell responses to AZD1222 COVID-19 vaccine. Repertoires were generated with immunoSEQ multiplex PCR, while TCRdb's copy carries only in-frame clones and drops some. The sample carries around 210,000 clones, approximately 94% recorded once. The specimen was peripheral blood, collected 28 days after the second dose of the MenACWY control vaccine. The receptors derive from an adult who received the MenACWY meningococcal vaccine as a control.

The chain joins TRBV28 to TRBJ1-2; 7 nucleotides match TRBD1. Losses at the gene ends were 5 bases for V and 4 bases for J; bases not matched to a gene: 4. The germline V gene encodes CDR1 MDHEN and CDR2 SYDVKM. The CDR3 spans 13 residues. CDR3 loop: CASSTTGVYGYTF. CDR3 sequence (DNA): TGTGCCAGCAGTACAACAGGGGTCTATGGCTACACCTTC.

This sequence joins TRBV6-2 or TRBV6-3 and TRBJ1-4; 7 nucleotides align to TRBD1. CDR3 length equals 14 residues. V was pared by 6 bases and J by 8 bases, with 9 bases of the junction left unmatched. Germline CDR1 reads MNHEY; CDR2 reads SVGEGT. The CDR3, as DNA: TGTGCCAGCAGCTCCGGGACAGCCACCGAAAAACTGTTTTTT. Its translation is CASSSGTATEKLFF.

This clone came up a few times. The CDR3 DNA reads TGTGCCAGCTCACCGGGACGCGTCGAAGCTTTCTTT. Translation: CASSPGRVEAFF. The V gene is TRBV18, the J gene TRBJ1-1, with a possible D match to TRBD1 (5 bases). The germline V and J ends were trimmed by 3 bases and 8 bases, with 10 bases remaining between them. Germline CDR1 and CDR2: KGHSH and LQKENI. The CDR3 is 12 residues long.

The V and J genes are TRBV5-6 and TRBJ1-1; D call uncertain. Deletions cut 0 bases from V and 1 base from J, with 10 bases between. This CDR3 is 15 amino acids long. CDR1 and CDR2 from the germline V gene are SGHDT and YYEEEE. The CDR3 sequence is CASSLVLAGNTEAFF. CDR3 sequence (DNA): TGTGCCAGCAGCTTGGTACTGGCAGGGAACACTGAAGCTTTCTTT.

CDR3 amino acids: CASSRTGGNYEQFF. In nucleotides, the CDR3 is TGTGCCAGCAGCCGGACAGGGGGCAATTATGAGCAGTTCTTC. The V gene is TRBV9, the J gene TRBJ2-1; 11 bases match TRBD1. J gave up 8 bases and V 4 bases, and 5 bases lay outside the gene matches. CDR3 length: 14 residues. The germline V gene has CDR1 SGDLS and CDR2 YYNGEE.

The chain carries TRBV4-2 and TRBJ1-6; a possible D gene is TRBD1 (5 bases). The CDR3 is made up of 17 amino acids. The germline CDR1 and CDR2 sequences are LGHNA and YNFKEQ. The germline V and J ends were trimmed by 5 bases and 9 bases, with 23 bases remaining between them. This CDR3 reads CASSDNWGGGHISPLHF. The CDR3, as DNA: TGTGCCAGCAGCGACAATTGGGGCGGGGGTCACATTTCACCCCTCCACTTT.

The chain uses TRBV5-4 and TRBJ1-2, with D maybe TRBD1 (6 bases). The CDR3 length is 16 residues. Germline V gene sequence: CDR1 SGHNT, CDR2 YYREEE (reference sequence). Trimming removed 0 bases at V and 8 bases at J, with 20 bases between. The chain's CDR3 is CASSLDHRDPVEGYTF. For the CDR3, the DNA is TGTGCCAGCAGCTTGGATCACAGGGACCCCGTGGAGGGCTACACCTTC.

This clone is a singleton in its sample. The V gene is TRBV7-2, the J gene TRBJ1-1; maybe TRBD1 (6 bases). The V and J ends lost 1 base and 0 bases respectively, with 12 bases between them. CDR1 is SGHTA, CDR2 FQGNSA, per germline. The CDR3 is 16 amino acids. Here the CDR3 reads CASSLGQGSMNTEAFF. CDR3 DNA sequence: TGTGCCAGCAGCTTAGGGCAGGGGAGTATGAACACTGAAGCTTTCTTT.

The genes are TRBV30 and TRBJ2-1; tentatively, D is TRBD2 (6 bases). The CDR3 extends over 14 amino acids. Germline loops: CDR1 GTSNPN, CDR2 SVGIG (reference sequence). Trimming removed 1 base from V and 4 bases from J, with 11 bases in between. This chain's CDR3 is CAWSELAAYNEQFF. DNA for the CDR3: TGTGCCTGGAGTGAACTAGCAGCATACAATGAGCAGTTCTTC. Combining the CDR3 with reference TRBV30 and TRBJ2-1 gives the whole variable domain SQTIHQWPATLVQPVGSPLSLECTVEGTSNPNLYWYRQAAGRGLQLLFYSVGIGQISSEVPQNLSASRPQDRQFILSSKKLLLSDSGFYLCAWSELAAYNEQFFGPGTRLTVL.

The genes are TRBV9 and TRBJ1-1; D perhaps matches TRBD1 (5 bases). Germline CDR1 is SGDLS and CDR2 is YYNGEE. The CDR3 consists of 14 residues. V lost 0 bases to trimming and J lost 4 bases, with 10 bases between them. The CDR3 here is CASSVGGGATEAFF. DNA for the CDR3: TGTGCCAGCAGCGTAGGTGGGGGAGCCACTGAAGCTTTCTTT.

The rearrangement links TRBV28 to TRBJ1-5; possibly TRBD1 for D (5 bases). Trimming shortened V by 6 bases and J by 2 bases, and 17 bases separated the two germline ends. This CDR3 region has 16 residues. Germline CDR1 reads MDHEN; CDR2 reads SYDVKM. CDR3 loop: CASRLRDFKGNQPQHF. The CDR3 DNA reads TGTGCCAGCAGATTACGGGACTTTAAGGGCAATCAGCCCCAGCATTTT.

CDR3 region: CASRGPRSEDQPQHF. The DNA of the CDR3 is TGTGCCAGCAGGGGCCCCCGTTCGGAGGATCAGCCCCAGCATTTT. The chain combines TRBV2 with TRBJ1-5; D not certain. Germline V lookup: CDR1 SNHLY, CDR2 FYNNEI. The CDR3 totals 15 residues. V lost 6 bases and J lost 5, with 17 bases in between.

The J gene is TRBJ2-7, the V gene TRBV28, with D tentatively TRBD1 or TRBD2 (5 bases each). CDR3 size: 16 residues. V was clipped by 5 bases and J by 5 bases, with 22 bases between them. Per germline, CDR1 MDHEN and CDR2 SYDVKM. As DNA, the CDR3 is TGTGCCAGCAGTCCCCCGGTACCGGGACGAAGCGACGAGCAGTACTTC. Translating gives CASSPPVPGRSDEQYF.

This chain connects TRBV7-9 to TRBJ1-4; the D gene is possibly TRBD1 (5 bases). Germline V lookup: CDR1 SEHNR, CDR2 FQNEAQ (reference sequence). V gave up 3 bases and J gave up 4 bases, with 12 bases separating them. This CDR3 is 15 amino acids long. The chain's CDR3 is CASSFLQGLNEKLFF. In DNA, the CDR3 is TGTGCCAGCAGCTTTTTGCAGGGCCTTAATGAAAAACTGTTTTTT.

This chain links TRBV2 with TRBJ1-2; no definite D call. Germline CDR1 and CDR2: SNHLY and FYNNEI. The CDR3 covers 10 residues. Trimming shortened V by 10 bases and J by 4 bases, and 7 bases separated the two germline ends. The CDR3 spells CATRAYGYTF. The DNA for the CDR3 is TGTGCCACCCGGGCCTATGGCTACACCTTC.

The chain employs TRBV2 and TRBJ2-7, with 8 nucleotides matching TRBD2. The CDR3 has 17 residues. CDR1 is SNHLY and CDR2 is FYNNEI in the germline V gene. Trimming took 0 bases from V and 4 from J; bases not matched to a gene: 11. The CDR3 nucleotides are TGTGCCAGCAGTGAAGCGCGTTCCGGGGGGGCCAATTACGAGCAGTACTTC. Translating gives CASSEARSGGANYEQYF.

This rearrangement joins TRBV5-1 to TRBJ2-7; the D gene is possibly TRBD2 (7 bases). V gave up 10 bases and J gave up 5 bases, with 13 bases separating them. Per the germline V gene, CDR1 is SGHRS and CDR2 is YFSETQ. This CDR3 is 11 amino acids long. In nucleotides, the CDR3 is TGCGCCTCCGGGGGGCCAGACGAGCAGTACTTC. It specifies CASGGPDEQYF. Full variable domain (missing parts from reference TRBV5-1 and TRBJ2-7): KAGVTQTPRYLIKTRGQQVTLSCSPISGHRSVSWYQQTPGQGLQFLFEYFSETQRNKGNFPGRFSGRQFSNSRSEMNVSTLELGDSALYLCASGGPDEQYFGPGTRLTVT.

The V and J genes are TRBV3-1 (or the pseudogene TRBV3-2) and TRBJ2-7; 9 bases are a match to TRBD1. Germline V gives CDR1 LGHDT, CDR2 YNNKEL (reference sequence). The CDR3 runs 15 residues. V shed 5 bases and J 2 bases; nucleotides not matched to a gene: 7. This CDR3 is CASSKGQGMAYEQYF. The CDR3 bases are TGTGCCAGCAGCAAAGGACAGGGGATGGCCTACGAGCAGTACTTC.

This clone was observed once. This chain connects TRBV4-3 to TRBJ1-1; D is uncertain. Looked up from germline, CDR1 is LGHNA and CDR2 is YSLEER. With 1 base removed from V and 2 bases from J, the gap between germline ends came to 14 bases. The CDR3 consists of 16 residues. CDR3 coding DNA: TGCGCCAGCAGCCAAGGATTAGGCACCCTCAACACTGAAGCTTTCTTT. The encoded protein is CASSQGLGTLNTEAFF.

This clone came up once. V and J are TRBV3-1 (or the pseudogene TRBV3-2) and TRBJ2-1; TRBD2 matches 8 bases. V gave up 0 bases and J gave up 6 bases; unmatched junction bases: 4. Germline CDR1 and CDR2: LGHDT and YNNKEL (reference sequence). The length of the CDR3 is 15 residues. In DNA, the CDR3 is TGTGCCAGCAGCCAAGATTCGGGGGGGGGCAATGAGCAGTTCTTC. The encoded protein is CASSQDSGGGNEQFF.